The rows below give T cell receptor beta chains drawn from one sample of a study of identical twins. TCRdb ran MiXCR on the 5' RACE reads and lists one entry per CDR3 protein. The table has more than 1.5 million distinct CDR3 sequences, less than 35% seen once. What was sequenced was cord blood. The receptors here all came from a newborn girl in good health. CDR3s include the opening cysteine and the closing phenylalanine or tryptophan. A D gene is named only where the DNA matches it firmly. A clone size is listed for some rows: how often the clone was seen (once, few, many), or a class if it is expanded.

>TRBV25-1|-|TRBJ1-5|-
CARQGCNQPQHF
TGTGCCAGACAGGGTTGCAATCAGCCCCAGCATTTT
>TRBV10-3|few|TRBJ1-1|-
CAISQSPALGVTKEAFF
TGTGCCATCAGTCAGTCTCCTGCTCTGGGGGTAACCAAGGAAGCTTTCTTT
>TRBV5-1|few|TRBJ2-3|-
CASSLAAVSGDTQYF
TGCGCCAGCAGCTTGGCCGCAGTGTCGGGGGATACGCAGTATTTT
>TRBV4-2|few|TRBJ2-3|-
CASSQATASTDTQYF
TGTGCCAGCAGCCAAGCAACCGCTAGCACAGATACGCAGTATTTT
>TRBV3-1|-|TRBJ2-3|-
CASSQVYSEAADTQYF
TGTGCCAGCAGCCAAGTTTACTCAGAGGCCGCAGATACGCAGTATTTT
>TRBV6-2/TRBV6-3|few|TRBJ2-1|-
CASKRTDSGEQFF
TGTGCCAGCAAACGCACAGACTCGGGGGAGCAGTTCTTC
>TRBV4-2|few|TRBJ2-1|-
CASSQDVRVSSYNEQFF
TGTGCCAGCAGCCAAGATGTGCGGGTCAGTTCCTACAATGAGCAGTTCTTC
>TRBV18|few|TRBJ2-5|-
CASSPPSPNQETQYF
TGTGCCAGCTCACCACCGTCGCCGAACCAAGAGACCCAGTACTTC
>TRBV2|few|TRBJ1-1|-
CASSVNDGAGRGHMNTEAFF
TGTGCCAGCAGTGTAAATGATGGGGCGGGGAGGGGCCACATGAACACTGAAGCTTTCTTT
>TRBV28|few|TRBJ2-3|TRBD2
CASSPLAGVLPDTQYF
TGTGCCAGCAGCCCGCTAGCGGGGGTCCTCCCAGATACGCAGTATTTT
>TRBV28|-|TRBJ1-4|-
CASRRTPVVATNEKLFF
TGTGCCAGCAGACGAACCCCGGTAGTTGCAACTAATGAAAAACTGTTTTTT
>TRBV7-2|few|TRBJ2-7|TRBD2
CASSLPLAGVTYEQYF
TGTGCCAGCAGCTTACCACTAGCGGGAGTGACCTACGAGCAGTACTTC
>TRBV6-2/TRBV6-3|-|TRBJ2-5|TRBD2
CASSVGLAGHQETQYF
TGTGCCAGCAGCGTCGGACTAGCGGGACACCAAGAGACCCAGTACTTC
>TRBV30|-|TRBJ1-2|-
CALQEGISGYTF
TGTGCCTTACAAGAGGGAATAAGTGGCTACACCTTC
>TRBV25-1|-|TRBJ2-7|-
CASSPPRGRERSYEQYF
TGTGCCAGCAGTCCCCCCCGCGGCAGGGAAAGATCCTACGAGCAGTACTTC
>TRBV29-1|-|TRBJ2-1|TRBD2
CSVLLARGYNEQFF
TGCAGCGTTTTACTAGCGAGGGGCTACAATGAGCAGTTCTTC
>TRBV20-1|few|TRBJ1-2|TRBD1
CSARDNYGQGYGYTF
TGCAGTGCTAGAGATAATTATGGACAGGGGTATGGCTACACCTTC
>TRBV6-6|few|TRBJ2-4|-
CASSSYLRTGKNIQYF
TGTGCCAGCAGTTCCTATCTTCGGACTGGGAAAAACATTCAGTACTTC
>TRBV12-3/TRBV12-4|many|TRBJ2-7|-
CASSFSVGETYEQYF
TGTGCCAGCAGTTTCTCTGTGGGAGAGACCTACGAGCAGTACTTC
>TRBV5-1|-|TRBJ2-1|-
CATRQGGEYNEQFF
TGCGCCACCCGACAAGGGGGGGAGTACAATGAGCAGTTCTTC
>TRBV6-1|-|TRBJ2-7|-
CASSEGEPYEQYF
TGTGCCAGCAGTGAGGGGGAACCCTACGAGCAGTACTTC
>TRBV27|-|TRBJ1-1|TRBD1
CASSFRRTGGPNTEAFF
TGTGCCAGCAGTTTCCGTAGGACAGGGGGACCGAACACTGAAGCTTTCTTT
>TRBV12-3/TRBV12-4|-|TRBJ1-6|-
CASSFALSMSGIGGSPLHF
TGTGCCAGCAGTTTTGCTCTTTCTATGTCAGGAATCGGTGGTTCACCCCTCCACTTT